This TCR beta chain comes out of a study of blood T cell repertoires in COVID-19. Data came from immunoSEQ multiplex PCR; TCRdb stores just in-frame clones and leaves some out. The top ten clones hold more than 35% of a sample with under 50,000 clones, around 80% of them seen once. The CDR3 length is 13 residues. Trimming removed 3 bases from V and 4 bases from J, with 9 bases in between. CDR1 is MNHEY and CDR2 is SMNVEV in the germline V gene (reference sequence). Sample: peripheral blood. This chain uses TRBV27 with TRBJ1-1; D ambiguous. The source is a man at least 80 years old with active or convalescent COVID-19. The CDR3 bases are TGTGCCAGCAGTTTCGGAGTGGCCACTGAAGCTTTCTTT. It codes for CASSFGVATEAFF.